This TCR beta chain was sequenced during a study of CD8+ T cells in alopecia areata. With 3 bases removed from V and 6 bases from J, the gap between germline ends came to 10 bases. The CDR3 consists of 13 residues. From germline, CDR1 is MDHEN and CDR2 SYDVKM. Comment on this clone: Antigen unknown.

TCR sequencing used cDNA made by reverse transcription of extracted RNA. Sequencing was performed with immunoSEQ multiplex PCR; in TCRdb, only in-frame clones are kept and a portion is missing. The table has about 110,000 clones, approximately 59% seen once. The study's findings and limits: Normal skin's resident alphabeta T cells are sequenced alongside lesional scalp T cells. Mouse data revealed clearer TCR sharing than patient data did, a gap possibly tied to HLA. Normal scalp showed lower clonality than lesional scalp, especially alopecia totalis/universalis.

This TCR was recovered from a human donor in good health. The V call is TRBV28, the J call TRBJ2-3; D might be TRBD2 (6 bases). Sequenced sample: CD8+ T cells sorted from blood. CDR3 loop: CASSFDGRDTQYF. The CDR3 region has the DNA TGTGCCAGCAGTTTTGATGGGAGGGATACGCAGTATTTT.